One sample yielded the 27 T cell receptor beta chains listed below, sequenced in a study of Graves' ophthalmopathy and Graves' hyperthyroidism (dated by TCRdb to the late 2010s). TCRdb shows the sequencer as Illumina HiSeq 2000. TCR beta CDR3 regions were amplified from RNA transcripts for repertoire sequencing. The first round was an RT-PCR using HTBI primers with the Qiagen OneStep RT-PCR kit, and this first round was followed by a second-round multiplex PCR, then size selection and purification. In-frame beta chains were kept once TCRdb had trimmed the public reads at Q25 with fastp and called clones with MiXCR. Every CDR3 protein is listed once, alongside the most common genes and DNA of its rows. The sample yields a few hundred thousand distinct CDR3 sequences; under 25% were counted once. The ten largest clonotypes hold roughly 3.2% of the sample. Sequenced material: peripheral blood. The source of these receptors is a woman under 30 with stable Graves' hyperthyroidism. Donor details come from another sample of the same person, matched by shared clones.

This clonotype was detected ten times or more. V and J are TRBV12-3 or TRBV12-4 and TRBJ1-5; TRBD1 might be the D (6 bases). The CDR3 loop spans 15 amino acids. Trimming removed 6 bases from V and 2 bases from J, with 14 bases in between. The CDR3 here is CASRNQGSGNQPQHF. The DNA for the CDR3 is TGTGCCAGCAGGAACCAGGGGTCGGGCAATCAGCCCCAGCATTTT.

V is TRBV12-3 or TRBV12-4 and J is TRBJ1-1; weak D call: TRBD1 (5 bases). Trimming removed 1 base at V and 6 bases at J, with 12 bases between. This CDR3 region has 14 residues. This CDR3 reads CASSLGQGAAEAFF. CDR3 in DNA: TGTGCCAGCAGTTTAGGGCAGGGAGCGGCTGAAGCTTTCTTT.

This clonotype has a count of ten or more. This sequence joins TRBV7-2 and TRBJ2-7; D gene ambiguous. Between the trimmed V and J ends, which lost 4 bases and 2 bases, there was a span of 3 bases. The CDR3 covers 11 residues. CDR1 SGHTA and CDR2 FQGNSA come from the germline V gene. Here the CDR3 reads CASSSAYEQYF. The DNA of the CDR3 is TGTGCCAGCAGCTCGGCCTACGAGCAGTACTTC. Combining the CDR3 with reference TRBV7-2 and TRBJ2-7 gives the whole variable domain GAGVSQSPSNKVTEKGKDVELRCDPISGHTALYWYRQSLGQGLEFLIYFQGNSAPDKSGLPSDRFSAERTGGSVSTLTIQRTQQEDSAVYLCASSSAYEQYFGPGTRLTVT.

Only a few counts were recorded for this clonotype. The J gene is TRBJ2-2, the V gene TRBV5-1; 7 bases are shared with TRBD1. The J segment lost 5 bases and the V segment lost 4 bases, leaving 8 bases of the junction unmatched. The CDR3 extends over 15 amino acids. CDR1 is SGHRS and CDR2 is YFSETQ in the germline V gene. DNA for the CDR3: TGCGCCAGCAGCACAGGGACAGTTACTACCGGGGAGCTGTTTTTT. Protein product: CASSTGTVTTGELFF.

Ten or more counts support this clonotype. The V call is TRBV27, the J call TRBJ2-5; D may correspond to TRBD1 or TRBD2 (6 bases each). The V gene lost 8 bases and the J gene lost 2 bases, with 18 bases spanning the gap. The V gene's germline CDR1 is MNHEY and CDR2 SMNVEV (reference sequence). The CDR3 covers 15 residues. The CDR3 is CASGGHRERQETQYF. The DNA for the CDR3 is TGTGCCAGCGGGGGGCACCGGGAGCGGCAAGAGACCCAGTACTTC.

This clonotype was seen ten or more times. The gene calls are TRBV10-2 and TRBJ2-7; TRBD1 aligns across 7 bases. J gave up 5 bases and V 8 bases, and 3 bases lay outside the gene matches. CDR1 is WSHSY, CDR2 SAAADI, per germline. The CDR3 runs 11 residues. The CDR3 loop is CASLQGNEQYF. CDR3 DNA: TGCGCCAGCCTACAGGGGAACGAGCAGTACTTC.

This clonotype was found a few times. This may come from a read error, since a much larger clone is one base off. This chain connects TRBV20-1 to TRBJ2-5; 10 positions agree with TRBD2. Germline lookup yields CDR1 DFQATT and CDR2 SNEGSKA (reference sequence). Trimming at V came to 5 bases and at J to 4 bases, leaving 19 bases not matched to a gene. The CDR3 is 18 residues long. The CDR3 spells CSAEQGPRASGRRETQYF. The DNA of the CDR3 is TGCAGTGCTGAACAGGGGCCCAGGGCTAGCGGGAGACGAGAGACCCAGTACTTC.

This clonotype was seen a few times. The chain recombines TRBV11-1 with TRBJ2-1, with unresolved D. This CDR3 contains 14 residues. Germline V gives CDR1 SGHAT, CDR2 FQDESV (reference sequence). The V end was cut by 5 bases, the J end by 0 bases, with 8 bases between. CDR3 sequence reads: CASSPLSSYNEQFF. CDR3 DNA: TGTGCCAGCAGCCCCCTAAGCTCCTACAATGAGCAGTTCTTC.

Notes on this clonotype: This sequence may be a read error, since a much larger clone differs from it by one base. V and J are TRBV3-1 and TRBJ2-7; D not resolved. The germline gives CDR1 LGHDT, CDR2 YNNKEL (reference sequence). The CDR3 has 17 amino acids. Trimming left V 5 bases short and J 0 bases short, with 20 bases between. The CDR3 is CASSLDWASTFSYEQYF. Written as DNA, the CDR3 is TGTGCCAGCAGCTTAGATTGGGCCAGCACTTTCTCCTACGAGCAGTACTTC.

The chain couples TRBV6-2 or TRBV6-3 to TRBJ2-7; TRBD1 aligns across 8 bases. V trimming: 3 bases; J trimming: 3 bases; junction bases outside the gene matches: 7. This CDR3 region has 15 residues. Germline-derived CDR1 and CDR2 are MNHEY and SVGEGT. Written as DNA, the CDR3 is TGTGCCAGCAGTTATAGTAGGGGACAGGTCTACGAGCAGTACTTC. It specifies CASSYSRGQVYEQYF.

This clonotype has a handful of counts. V and J are TRBV5-1 and TRBJ2-7; 9 positions match TRBD1. CDR3 length: 15 residues. Germline-derived CDR1 and CDR2 are SGHRS and YFSETQ. Losses at the gene ends were 4 bases for V and 2 bases for J; bases not matched to a gene: 7. The CDR3 DNA reads as TGCGCCAGCAGCCCCGGACAGGGGTTGACCTACGAGCAGTACTTC. It encodes CASSPGQGLTYEQYF.

V gene TRBV18 combines with J gene TRBJ2-5; possible D gene TRBD2, 6 bases. Trimming took off 4 bases at V and 1 base at J, with 10 bases between the two ends. This CDR3 contains 14 residues. Looked up from germline, CDR1 is KGHSH and CDR2 is LQKENI. The CDR3 sequence: CASSLGLTQETQYF. Here the CDR3 DNA reads TGTGCCAGCTCACTGGGACTGACCCAAGAGACCCAGTACTTC.

This clonotype was recorded at least ten times. In DNA, the CDR3 is TGTGCCAGCTCCAAAGACGAAGCGAACACTGAAGCTTTCTTT. Protein product: CASSKDEANTEAFF. The J gene is TRBJ1-1, the V gene TRBV18; D call uncertain. With 6 bases removed from V and 1 base from J, the gap between germline ends came to 12 bases. CDR1 is KGHSH, CDR2 LQKENI, per germline. The CDR3 consists of 14 residues.

At least ten counts were recorded for this clonotype. The rearrangement joins TRBV27 to TRBJ2-7; D unresolved. The CDR3 is made up of 12 amino acids. Germline-derived CDR1 and CDR2 are MNHEY and SMNVEV (reference sequence). Trimming took 8 bases from V and 2 from J, leaving 10 bases between them. The CDR3 region has the DNA TGTGCCAGCCGTGGTGCCACCTACGAGCAGTACTTC. Protein product: CASRGATYEQYF.

The sample holds many counts of this clonotype. One base away lies a much larger clone, so this may be a sequencing read error. V gene TRBV6-5 combines with J gene TRBJ2-5; 7 nucleotides line up with TRBD2. The CDR3 runs to 14 residues. V lost 5 bases and J lost 4; bases outside the gene matches: 7. Germline lookup yields CDR1 MNHEY and CDR2 SVGAGI. The CDR3 DNA reads as TGTGCCAGCAGTCACAAGCGGGAACGAGAGACCCAGTACTTC. Translated, it gives CASSHKRERETQYF.

The sample holds many counts of this clonotype. The chain couples TRBV9 to TRBJ1-1, with unresolved D. Germline CDR1 SGDLS, CDR2 YYNGEE. Trimming cost V 0 bases and J 0 bases, with 12 bases left between them. The CDR3 is 16 residues long. CDR3 sequence reads: CASSVAPLIMNTEAFF. The CDR3, as DNA: TGTGCCAGCAGCGTAGCCCCACTCATTATGAACACTGAAGCTTTCTTT.

This clonotype occurred a few times. The chain carries TRBV30 and TRBJ1-2; no reliable D call. V was clipped by 2 bases and J by 6 bases, with 13 bases between them. CDR3 length equals 13 residues. Germline V lookup: CDR1 GTSNPN, CDR2 SVGIG (reference sequence). The CDR3 region is CAWSRLARNGYTF. The CDR3 bases are TGTGCCTGGAGTCGACTGGCCCGTAATGGCTACACCTTC.

This clonotype has at least ten counts. The chain uses TRBV12-3 or TRBV12-4 and TRBJ1-5; weak D call: TRBD1 (5 bases). CDR3 length equals 12 residues. V was cut by 3 bases and J by 5 bases, with 5 bases left in between. CDR3 coding DNA: TGTGCCAGCAGTTTGGGGGATCAGCCCCAGCATTTT. Amino acids: CASSLGDQPQHF.

The V and J genes are TRBV20-1 and TRBJ1-5, with 10 nucleotides matching TRBD1. Per the germline V gene, CDR1 is DFQATT and CDR2 is SNEGSKA (reference sequence). V trimming: 3 bases; J trimming: 0 bases; junction bases outside the gene matches: 8. The CDR3 contains 17 residues. The DNA for the CDR3 is TGCAGTGCTAGTCAAGACAGGGGGCCTAATAGCAATCAGCCCCAGCATTTT. Its protein is CSASQDRGPNSNQPQHF.

The table lists this clonotype with many counts. The chain combines TRBV6-5 with TRBJ1-2, with 9 nucleotides matching TRBD1. Trimming at V came to 2 bases and at J to 4 bases, leaving 5 bases not matched to a gene. Germline loops: CDR1 MNHEY, CDR2 SVGAGI. CDR3 length: 15 amino acids. CDR3: CASSYTGTGPYGYTF. The DNA for the CDR3 is TGTGCCAGCAGTTACACCGGGACAGGGCCCTATGGCTACACCTTC.

The gene calls are TRBV6-1 and TRBJ2-7; D assignment may be TRBD1 or TRBD2 (6 bases each). The CDR3 loop spans 12 amino acids. Germline V gives CDR1 MNHNS, CDR2 SASEGT. The V and J ends lost 7 bases and 5 bases respectively, with 12 bases between them. The CDR3 sequence is CASMPGADEQYF. DNA for the CDR3: TGTGCCAGCATGCCGGGGGCCGACGAGCAGTACTTC.

At least ten counts were recorded for this clonotype. J is TRBJ2-7 and V is TRBV4-2; TRBD2 aligns across 7 bases. From germline, CDR1 is LGHNA and CDR2 YNFKEQ. CDR3 length: 16 residues. Unmatched junction bases numbered 8, after V lost 3 bases and J lost 0 bases. In DNA form, the CDR3 reads TGTGCCAGCAGCCATCCGTCCGGGGGGTCCTCCTACGAGCAGTACTTC. It is translated as CASSHPSGGSSYEQYF.

The CDR3 protein is CASSPPLRQTEAFF. For the CDR3, the DNA is TGTGCCAGCTCACCACCGTTGAGACAAACTGAAGCTTTCTTT. The gene calls are TRBV18 and TRBJ1-1; no definite D call. The CDR3 totals 14 residues. Germline CDR1 is KGHSH and CDR2 is LQKENI. V was trimmed by 0 bases and J by 5 bases, leaving 10 bases between them.

Only a few counts were recorded for this clonotype. The rearrangement links TRBV19 to TRBJ2-2; 7 bases are shared with TRBD1. Germline values: CDR1 LNHDA, CDR2 SQIVND (reference sequence). V dropped 3 bases and J dropped 4; count of bases not matched to a gene: 8. This CDR3 spans 16 amino acids. The chain's CDR3 is CASSIPRDRTTGELFF. In nucleotides, the CDR3 is TGTGCCAGTAGTATCCCCCGGGACAGAACCACCGGGGAGCTGTTTTTT.

The genes are TRBV30 and TRBJ1-1, with D perhaps TRBD1 (6 bases). The germline V gene has CDR1 GTSNPN and CDR2 SVGIG (reference sequence). Trimming shortened V by 1 base and J by 7 bases, and 7 bases separated the two germline ends. The CDR3 is made up of 11 amino acids. Written as DNA, the CDR3 is TGTGCCTGGAGTGACAGGGTTGAAGCTTTCTTT. Protein: CAWSDRVEAFF.

This clonotype came up a few times. The CDR3, as DNA: TGTGCCAGCTCACCGGTCCTGGGTAGCGGGAGCGGACAGTACTTC. Translation gives CASSPVLGSGSGQYF. The genes are TRBV18 and TRBJ2-7, with 9 nucleotides matching TRBD2. J gave up 10 bases and V 3 bases, and 13 bases lay outside the gene matches. Per the germline V gene, CDR1 is KGHSH and CDR2 is LQKENI. The CDR3 totals 15 residues.

V usage is TRBV27 and J usage is TRBJ1-2; D possibly corresponds to TRBD1 (6 bases). V was trimmed by 5 bases and J by 3 bases, leaving 16 bases between them. Germline CDR1 MNHEY, CDR2 SMNVEV (reference sequence). The CDR3 consists of 15 residues. The CDR3 DNA sequence: TGTGCCAGCAGTCGTCTGGGGGGGCGGGACTATGGCTACACCTTC. Amino acids: CASSRLGGRDYGYTF.